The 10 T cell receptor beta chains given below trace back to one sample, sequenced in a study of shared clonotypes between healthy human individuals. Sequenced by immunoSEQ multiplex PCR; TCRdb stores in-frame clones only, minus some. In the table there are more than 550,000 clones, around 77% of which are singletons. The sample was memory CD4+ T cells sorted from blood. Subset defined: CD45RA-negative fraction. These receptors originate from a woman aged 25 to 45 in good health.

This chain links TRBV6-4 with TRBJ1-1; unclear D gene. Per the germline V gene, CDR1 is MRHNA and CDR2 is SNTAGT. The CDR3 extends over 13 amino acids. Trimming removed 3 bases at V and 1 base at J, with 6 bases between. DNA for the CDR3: TGTGCCAGCAGTGAGGTAGCGAACACTGAAGCTTTCTTT. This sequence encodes CASSEVANTEAFF.

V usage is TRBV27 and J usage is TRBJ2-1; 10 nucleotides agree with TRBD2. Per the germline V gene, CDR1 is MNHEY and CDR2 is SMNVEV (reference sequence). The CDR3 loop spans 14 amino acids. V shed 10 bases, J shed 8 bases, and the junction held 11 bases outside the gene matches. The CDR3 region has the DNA TGTGCCACCCATCTAGCGGGAGTGTCGGATGAGCAGTTCTTC. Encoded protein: CATHLAGVSDEQFF.

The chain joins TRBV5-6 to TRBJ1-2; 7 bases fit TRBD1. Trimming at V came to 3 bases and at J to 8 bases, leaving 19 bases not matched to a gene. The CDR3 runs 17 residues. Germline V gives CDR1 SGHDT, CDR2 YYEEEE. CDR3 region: CASSWAPGPQGSGGYTF. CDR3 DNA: TGTGCCAGCAGCTGGGCCCCAGGGCCACAGGGGTCTGGCGGCTACACCTTC.

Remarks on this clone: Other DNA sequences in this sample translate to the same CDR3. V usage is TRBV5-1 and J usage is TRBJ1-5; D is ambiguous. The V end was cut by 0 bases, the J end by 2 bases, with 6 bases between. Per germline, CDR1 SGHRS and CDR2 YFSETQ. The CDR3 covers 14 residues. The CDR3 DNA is TGCGCCAGCAGCTTGGACGGAGGCAATCAGCCCCAGCATTTT. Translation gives CASSLDGGNQPQHF.

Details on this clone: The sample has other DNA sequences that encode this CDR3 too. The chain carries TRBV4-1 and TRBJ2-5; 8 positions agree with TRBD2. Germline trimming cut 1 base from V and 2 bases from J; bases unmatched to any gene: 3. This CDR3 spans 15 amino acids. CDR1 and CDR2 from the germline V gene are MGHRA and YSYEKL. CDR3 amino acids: CASSQGPGGQETQYF. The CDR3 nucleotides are TGCGCCAGCAGCCAAGGGCCGGGAGGGCAAGAGACCCAGTACTTC.

Here the CDR3 reads CASSYSTWDRNEQYF. The CDR3 DNA sequence: TGTGCCAGCAGTTACTCGACCTGGGACAGGAACGAGCAGTACTTC. The rearrangement joins TRBV6-6 to TRBJ2-7; 8 bases are a match to TRBD1. The CDR3 sequence is 15 residues long. Germline trimming cut 0 bases from V and 5 bases from J; bases unmatched to any gene: 6. The germline CDR1 and CDR2 sequences are MNHNY and SVGAGI (reference sequence).

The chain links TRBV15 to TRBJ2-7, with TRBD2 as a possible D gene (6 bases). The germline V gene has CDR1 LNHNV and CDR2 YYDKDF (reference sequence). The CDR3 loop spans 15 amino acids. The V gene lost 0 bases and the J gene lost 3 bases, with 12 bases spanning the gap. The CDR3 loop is CATSREAGDLYEQYF. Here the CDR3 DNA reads TGTGCCACCAGCAGAGAAGCGGGTGACCTCTACGAGCAGTACTTC.

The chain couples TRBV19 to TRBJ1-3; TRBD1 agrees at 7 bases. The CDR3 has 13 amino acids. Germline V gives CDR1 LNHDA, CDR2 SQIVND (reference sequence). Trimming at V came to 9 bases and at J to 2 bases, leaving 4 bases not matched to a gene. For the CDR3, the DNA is TGTGCCAGCTCGGACAGGACTGGAAACACCATATATTTT. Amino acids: CASSDRTGNTIYF.

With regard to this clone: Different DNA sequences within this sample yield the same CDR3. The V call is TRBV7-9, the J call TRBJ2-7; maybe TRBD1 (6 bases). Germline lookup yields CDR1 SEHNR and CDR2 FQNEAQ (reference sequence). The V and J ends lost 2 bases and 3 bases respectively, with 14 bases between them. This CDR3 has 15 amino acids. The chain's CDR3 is CASSLLRDTDYEQYF. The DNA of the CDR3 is TGTGCCAGCAGCTTACTCCGGGACACAGACTACGAGCAGTACTTC.

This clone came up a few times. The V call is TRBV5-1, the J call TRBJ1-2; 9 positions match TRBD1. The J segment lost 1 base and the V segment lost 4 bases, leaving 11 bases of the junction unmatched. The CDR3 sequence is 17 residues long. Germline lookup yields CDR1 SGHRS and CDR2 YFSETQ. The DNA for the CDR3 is TGCGCCAGCAGCGTGAACACCGGGACAGGGAATAACTATGGCTACACCTTC. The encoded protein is CASSVNTGTGNNYGYTF. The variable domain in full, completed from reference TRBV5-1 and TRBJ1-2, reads KAGVTQTPRYLIKTRGQQVTLSCSPISGHRSVSWYQQTPGQGLQFLFEYFSETQRNKGNFPGRFSGRQFSNSRSEMNVSTLELGDSALYLCASSVNTGTGNNYGYTFGSGTRLTVV.